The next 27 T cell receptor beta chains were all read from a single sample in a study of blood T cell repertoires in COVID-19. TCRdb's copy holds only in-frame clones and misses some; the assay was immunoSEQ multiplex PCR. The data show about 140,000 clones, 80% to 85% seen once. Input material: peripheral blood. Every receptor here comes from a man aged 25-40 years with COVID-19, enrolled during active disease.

CDR3 nucleotide sequence: TGTGCCAGCAGCTTAGGGACAACGACCTACGAGCAGTACTTC. Translating gives CASSLGTTTYEQYF. The chain is built from TRBV7-2 and TRBJ2-7, with D maybe TRBD1 (5 bases). With 1 base removed from V and 2 bases from J, the gap between germline ends came to 9 bases. The CDR3 length is 14 residues. In germline, CDR1 is SGHTA, CDR2 FQGNSA.

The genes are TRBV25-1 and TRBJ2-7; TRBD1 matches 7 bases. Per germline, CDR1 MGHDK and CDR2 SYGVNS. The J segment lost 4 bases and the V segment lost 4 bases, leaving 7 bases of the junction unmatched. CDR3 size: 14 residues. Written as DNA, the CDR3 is TGTGCCAGCAGTGCAGGGGGTGAATCATACGAGCAGTACTTC. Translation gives CASSAGGESYEQYF.

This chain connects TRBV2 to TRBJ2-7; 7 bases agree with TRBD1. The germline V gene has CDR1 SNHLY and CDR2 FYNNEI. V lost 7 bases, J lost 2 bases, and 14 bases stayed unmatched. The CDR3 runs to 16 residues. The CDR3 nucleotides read TGTGCCAGCAAAAGTCCGCTCCGGGACAGTGCCTACGAGCAGTACTTC. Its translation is CASKSPLRDSAYEQYF.

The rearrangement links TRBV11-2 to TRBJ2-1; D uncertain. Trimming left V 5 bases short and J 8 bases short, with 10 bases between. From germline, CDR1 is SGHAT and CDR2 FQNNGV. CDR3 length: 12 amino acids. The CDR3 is CASSPRNDEQFF. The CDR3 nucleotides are TGTGCCAGCAGCCCGCGGAACGATGAGCAGTTCTTC.

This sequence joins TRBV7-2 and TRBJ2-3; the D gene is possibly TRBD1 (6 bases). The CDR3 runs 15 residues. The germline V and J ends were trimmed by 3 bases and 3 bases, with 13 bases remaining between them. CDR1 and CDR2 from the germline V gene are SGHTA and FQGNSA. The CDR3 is CASSFVQGTTDTQYF. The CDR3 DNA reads TGTGCCAGCAGCTTTGTACAGGGTACAACAGATACGCAGTATTTT.

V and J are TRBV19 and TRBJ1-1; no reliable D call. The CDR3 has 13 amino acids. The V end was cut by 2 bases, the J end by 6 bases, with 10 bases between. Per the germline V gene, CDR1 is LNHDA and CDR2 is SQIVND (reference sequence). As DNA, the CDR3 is TGTGCCAGTAGTATATCTGGAGTCGCTGAAGCTTTCTTT. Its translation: CASSISGVAEAFF.

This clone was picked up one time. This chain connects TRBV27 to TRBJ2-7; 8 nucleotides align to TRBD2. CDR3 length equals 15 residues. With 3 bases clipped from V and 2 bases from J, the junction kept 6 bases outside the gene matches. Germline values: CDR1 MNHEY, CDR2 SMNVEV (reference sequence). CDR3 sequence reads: CASSLDSGGTYEQYF. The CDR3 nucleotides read TGTGCCAGCAGTTTGGACTCGGGAGGGACCTACGAGCAGTACTTC.

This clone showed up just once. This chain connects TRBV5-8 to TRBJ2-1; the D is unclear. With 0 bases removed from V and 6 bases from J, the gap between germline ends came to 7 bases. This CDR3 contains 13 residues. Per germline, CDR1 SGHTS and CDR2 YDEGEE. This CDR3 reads CASSLDRPNEQFF. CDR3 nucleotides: TGTGCCAGCAGCTTGGACAGACCCAATGAGCAGTTCTTC. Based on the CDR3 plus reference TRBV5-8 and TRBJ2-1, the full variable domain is EAGVTQSPTHLIKTRGQQATLRCSPISGHTSVYWYQQALGLGLQFLLWYDEGEERNRGNFPPRFSGRQFPNYSSELNVNALELEDSALYLCASSLDRPNEQFFGPGTRLTVL.

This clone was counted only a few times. The DNA for the CDR3 is TGTGCCATCAACCCACAGGGCTCCTACGAGCAGTACTTC. The encoded protein is CAINPQGSYEQYF. This chain uses TRBV10-3 with TRBJ2-7, with a tentative D call TRBD1 (6 bases). Per germline, CDR1 ENHRY and CDR2 SYGVKD. The CDR3 has 13 amino acids. V was clipped by 7 bases and J by 0 bases, with 10 bases between them.

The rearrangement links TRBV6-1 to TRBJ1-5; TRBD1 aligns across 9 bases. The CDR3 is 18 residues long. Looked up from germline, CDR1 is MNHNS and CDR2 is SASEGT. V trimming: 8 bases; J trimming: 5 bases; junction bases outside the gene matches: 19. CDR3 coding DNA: TGTGCCAGCCGTGGTCGGGGACAGGGAGGGAGTTTTCATCAGCCCCAGCATTTT. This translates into CASRGRGQGGSFHQPQHF.

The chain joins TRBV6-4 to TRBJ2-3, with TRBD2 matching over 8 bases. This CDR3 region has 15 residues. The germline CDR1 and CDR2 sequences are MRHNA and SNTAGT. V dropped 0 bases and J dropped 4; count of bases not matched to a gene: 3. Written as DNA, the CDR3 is TGTGCCAGCAGTGACTCTGGGCGGGAGGCAGATACGCAGTATTTT. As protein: CASSDSGREADTQYF.

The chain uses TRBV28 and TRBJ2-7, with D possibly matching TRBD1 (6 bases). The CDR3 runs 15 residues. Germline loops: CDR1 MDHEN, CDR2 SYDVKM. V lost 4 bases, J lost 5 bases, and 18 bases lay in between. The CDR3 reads CASSSTGKMSNEQYF. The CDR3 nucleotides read TGTGCCAGCAGTTCTACAGGGAAAATGAGCAACGAGCAGTACTTC. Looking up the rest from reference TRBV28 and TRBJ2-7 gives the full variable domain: DVKVTQSSRYLVKRTGEKVFLECVQDMDHENMFWYRQDPGLGLRLIYFSYDVKMKEKGDIPEGYSVSREKKERFSLILESASTNQTSMYLCASSSTGKMSNEQYFGPGTRLTVT.

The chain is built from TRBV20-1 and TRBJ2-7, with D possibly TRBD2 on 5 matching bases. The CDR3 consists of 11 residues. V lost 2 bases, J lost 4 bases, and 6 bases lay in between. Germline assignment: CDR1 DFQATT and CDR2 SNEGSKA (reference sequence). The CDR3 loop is CSARTGYEQYF. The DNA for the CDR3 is TGCAGTGCTAGAACGGGATACGAGCAGTACTTC.

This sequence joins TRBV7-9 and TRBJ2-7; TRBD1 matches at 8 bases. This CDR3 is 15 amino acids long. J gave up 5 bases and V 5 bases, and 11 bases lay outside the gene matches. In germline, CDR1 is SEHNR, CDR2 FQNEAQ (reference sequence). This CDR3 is CASSRHRQGADEQYF. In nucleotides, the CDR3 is TGTGCCAGCAGCCGGCACAGGCAGGGGGCCGACGAGCAGTACTTC. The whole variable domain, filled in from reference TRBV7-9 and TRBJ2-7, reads DTGVSQNPRHKITKRGQNVTFRCDPISEHNRLYWYRQTLGQGPEFLTYFQNEAQLEKSRLLSDRFSAERPKGSFSTLEIQRTEQGDSAMYLCASSRHRQGADEQYFGPGTRLTVT.

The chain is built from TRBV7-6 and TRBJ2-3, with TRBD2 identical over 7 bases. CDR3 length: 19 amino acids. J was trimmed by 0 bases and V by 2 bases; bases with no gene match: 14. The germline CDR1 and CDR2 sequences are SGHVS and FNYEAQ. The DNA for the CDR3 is TGTGCCAGCAGCTTATCCCCCGCCTTAGCGGGCATTAGCACAGATACGCAGTATTTT. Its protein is CASSLSPALAGISTDTQYF.

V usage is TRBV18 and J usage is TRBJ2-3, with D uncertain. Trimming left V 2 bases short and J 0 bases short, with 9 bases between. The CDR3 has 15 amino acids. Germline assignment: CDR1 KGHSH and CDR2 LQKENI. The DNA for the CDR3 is TGTGCCAGCTCACCAAATTCAGCGAGCACAGATACGCAGTATTTT. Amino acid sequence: CASSPNSASTDTQYF.

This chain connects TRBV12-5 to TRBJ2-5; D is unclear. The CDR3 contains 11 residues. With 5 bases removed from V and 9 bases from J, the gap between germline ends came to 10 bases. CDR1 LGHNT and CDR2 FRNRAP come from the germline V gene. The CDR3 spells CASGLFRAQYF. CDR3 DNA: TGTGCTAGTGGTCTTTTTCGGGCCCAGTACTTC.

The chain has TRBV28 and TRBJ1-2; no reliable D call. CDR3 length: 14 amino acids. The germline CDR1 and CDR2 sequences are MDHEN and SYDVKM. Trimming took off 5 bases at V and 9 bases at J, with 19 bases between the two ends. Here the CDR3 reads CASSRSHGSYRYTF. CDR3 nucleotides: TGTGCCAGCAGTCGATCCCACGGGTCCTACCGCTACACCTTC.

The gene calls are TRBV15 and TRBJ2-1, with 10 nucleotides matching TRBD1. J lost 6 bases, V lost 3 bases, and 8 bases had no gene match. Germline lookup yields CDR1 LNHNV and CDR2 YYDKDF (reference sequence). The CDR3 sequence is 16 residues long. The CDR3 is CATSSPGTGVSNEQFF. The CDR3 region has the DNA TGTGCCACCAGCAGTCCCGGGACAGGGGTTAGCAATGAGCAGTTCTTC.

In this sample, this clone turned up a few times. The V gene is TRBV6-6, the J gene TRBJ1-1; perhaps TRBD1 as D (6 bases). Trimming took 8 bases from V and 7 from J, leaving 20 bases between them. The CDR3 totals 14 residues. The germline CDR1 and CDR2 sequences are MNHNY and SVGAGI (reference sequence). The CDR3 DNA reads TGTGCCAGCTCTAAACGAAGGGGGAACCGTGAAGCTTTCTTT. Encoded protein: CASSKRRGNREAFF.

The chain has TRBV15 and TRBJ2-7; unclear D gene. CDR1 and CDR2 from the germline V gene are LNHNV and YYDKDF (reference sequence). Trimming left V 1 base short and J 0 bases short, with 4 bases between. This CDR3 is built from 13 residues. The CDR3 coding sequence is TGTGCCACCAGCAGAGGGAGCTCCTACGAGCAGTACTTC. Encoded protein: CATSRGSSYEQYF.

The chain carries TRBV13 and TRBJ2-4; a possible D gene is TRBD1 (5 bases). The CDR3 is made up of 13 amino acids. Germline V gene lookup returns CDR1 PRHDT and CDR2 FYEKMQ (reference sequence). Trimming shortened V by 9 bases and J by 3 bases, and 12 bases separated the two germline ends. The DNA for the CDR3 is TGTGCCAGTTCCAGGGCGAGCAAAAACATTCAGTACTTC. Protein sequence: CASSRASKNIQYF.

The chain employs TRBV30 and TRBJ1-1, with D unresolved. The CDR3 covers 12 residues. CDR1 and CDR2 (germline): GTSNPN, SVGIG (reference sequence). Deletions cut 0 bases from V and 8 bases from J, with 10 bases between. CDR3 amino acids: CAWSVRGGEAFF. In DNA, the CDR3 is TGTGCCTGGAGTGTACGTGGAGGGGAAGCTTTCTTT.

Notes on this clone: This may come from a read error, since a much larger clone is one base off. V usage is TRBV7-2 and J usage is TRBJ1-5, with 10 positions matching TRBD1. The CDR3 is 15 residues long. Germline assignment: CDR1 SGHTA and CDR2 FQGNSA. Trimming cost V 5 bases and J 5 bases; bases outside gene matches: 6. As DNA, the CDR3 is TGTGCCAGCAGCCCGAGGACAGGGGGGGATCAGCCCCAGCATTTT. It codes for CASSPRTGGDQPQHF.

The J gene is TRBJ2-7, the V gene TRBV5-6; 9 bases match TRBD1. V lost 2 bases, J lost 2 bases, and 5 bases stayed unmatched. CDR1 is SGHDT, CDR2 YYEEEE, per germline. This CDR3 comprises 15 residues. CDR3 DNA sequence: TGTGCCAGCAGCTTTACCGGGACAGGGACCTACGAGCAGTACTTC. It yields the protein CASSFTGTGTYEQYF.

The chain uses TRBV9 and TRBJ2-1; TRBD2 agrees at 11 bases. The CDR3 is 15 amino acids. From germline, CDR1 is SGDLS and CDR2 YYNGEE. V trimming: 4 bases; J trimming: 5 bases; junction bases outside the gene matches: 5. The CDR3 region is CASSSGTSGHNEQFF. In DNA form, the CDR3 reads TGTGCCAGCAGCTCCGGGACTAGCGGCCACAATGAGCAGTTCTTC.

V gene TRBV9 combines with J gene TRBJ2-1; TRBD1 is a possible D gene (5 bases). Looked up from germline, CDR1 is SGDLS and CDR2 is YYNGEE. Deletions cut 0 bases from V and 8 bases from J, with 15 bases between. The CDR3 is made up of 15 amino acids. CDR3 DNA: TGTGCCAGCAGCGTAGGGGTGGGGCTACACGATGAGCAGTTCTTC. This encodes CASSVGVGLHDEQFF.